The next 30 T cell receptor beta chains were all read from a single sample in a study of response to subunit inactivated influenza vaccine. From the RT-PCR reads, TCRdb called clonotypes with MiXCR, one entry per CDR3 protein. The table has approximately 500,000 distinct CDR3 sequences, 13% seen once. Sequences were derived from PBMCs from blood, sampled around seven weeks after vaccination. The receptors come from a man aged 50-60 years who received an inactivated influenza vaccine.

This rearrangement joins TRBV20-1 to TRBJ2-1, with 7 bases lining up with TRBD2. Germline V gene data show CDR1 as DFQATT and CDR2 as SNEGSKA (reference sequence). This CDR3 is built from 17 residues. V shed 3 bases, J shed 8 bases, and the junction held 19 bases outside the gene matches. CDR3 coding DNA: TGCAGTGCTAGTGTTCCGCTAGCGGCTCCCTCTCTGGATGAGCAGTTCTTC. Translation gives CSASVPLAAPSLDEQFF.

There are many counts of this clonotype. The chain joins TRBV16 to TRBJ1-5; tentatively, D is TRBD1 (6 bases). Trimming removed 2 bases at V and 6 bases at J, with 20 bases between. The CDR3 loop spans 17 amino acids. CDR1 is KGHSY, CDR2 FQNENV, per germline. This CDR3 is CASSQGISGGWSQPQHF. The CDR3 nucleotides are TGTGCCAGCAGCCAAGGTATCTCGGGGGGCTGGTCTCAGCCCCAGCATTTT.

The gene calls are TRBV20-1 and TRBJ2-1; no reliable D call. The CDR3 runs to 13 residues. The ends were cut back, 3 bases at V and 0 bases at J, with 6 bases in the middle. Germline assignment: CDR1 DFQATT and CDR2 SNEGSKA (reference sequence). Here the CDR3 DNA reads TGCAGTGCTAGGTGGGTCTCCTACAATGAGCAGTTCTTC. The encoded protein is CSARWVSYNEQFF.

The J gene is TRBJ1-2, the V gene TRBV27; possible D gene TRBD1, 6 bases. Trimming cost V 0 bases and J 8 bases, with 10 bases left between them. The CDR3 runs to 13 residues. Germline CDR1 is MNHEY and CDR2 is SMNVEV (reference sequence). Here the CDR3 DNA reads TGTGCCAGCAGTTTATCGGGGGCTGGAGGCTACACCTTC. This sequence encodes CASSLSGAGGYTF.

The chain couples TRBV20-1 to TRBJ2-7, with D perhaps TRBD2 (6 bases). CDR1 is DFQATT, CDR2 SNEGSKA, per germline (reference sequence). V lost 8 bases and J 2 bases, leaving 13 bases between the germline ends. The CDR3 is made up of 12 amino acids. The CDR3 bases are TGCAGTACGCGGGGAACTGCCTACGAGCAGTACTTC. Protein product: CSTRGTAYEQYF.

CDR3 DNA sequence: TGCCGCGCCCTGACTAGCGGGAGTTTCGATGAGCAGTTCTTC. This encodes CRALTSGSFDEQFF. The rearrangement uses TRBV29-1 and TRBJ2-1; 12 bases are a match to TRBD2. The CDR3 runs to 14 residues. Germline V gene data show CDR1 as SQVTM and CDR2 as ANQGSEA.

This clonotype was recorded a few times. The V and J genes are TRBV6-1 and TRBJ1-3, with 8 bases aligning to TRBD1. V lost 6 bases, J lost 4 bases, and 5 bases stayed unmatched. Germline-derived CDR1 and CDR2 are MNHNS and SASEGT. This CDR3 has 14 residues. In nucleotides, the CDR3 is TGTGCCAGCAGGAGGCAGGGGGCAGGAAACACCATATATTTT. Amino acids: CASRRQGAGNTIYF.

This clonotype was detected ten times or more. The chain is built from TRBV6-2 or TRBV6-3 and TRBJ2-7; 7 bases agree with TRBD2. Looked up from germline, CDR1 is MNHEY and CDR2 is SVGEGT. V lost 4 bases to trimming and J lost 4 bases; unmatched junction nucleotides: 7. This CDR3 contains 14 residues. DNA of the CDR3: TGTGCCAGCAGTTTCGGCGGGGGTTCGTACGAGCAGTACTTC. As protein: CASSFGGGSYEQYF.

This clonotype appeared a few times. This chain connects TRBV7-2 to TRBJ1-5; D is perhaps TRBD1 (6 bases). The CDR3 totals 14 residues. CDR1 is SGHTA and CDR2 is FQGNSA in the germline V gene. Deletions cut 1 base from V and 6 bases from J, with 10 bases between. The CDR3 sequence: CASSLGGGGQPQHF. The DNA for the CDR3 is TGTGCCAGCAGCTTAGGGGGGGGCGGTCAGCCCCAGCATTTT.

This clonotype was counted many times. The V call is TRBV4-2, the J call TRBJ2-3; D gene ambiguous. Germline CDR1 reads LGHNA; CDR2 reads YNFKEQ. V shed 0 bases and J shed 6 bases, with 19 bases lying between them. The CDR3 sequence is 17 residues long. In DNA, the CDR3 is TGTGCCAGCAGCCAAGAGACTTCCCCCAACCTTGTTGATACGCAGTATTTT. The encoded protein is CASSQETSPNLVDTQYF.

The sample holds a few counts of this clonotype. The chain links TRBV7-2 to TRBJ2-1; TRBD2 matches 8 bases. The CDR3 consists of 14 residues. Germline V gene data show CDR1 as SGHTA and CDR2 as FQGNSA. V dropped 5 bases and J dropped 7; count of bases not matched to a gene: 7. Here the CDR3 reads CASSPPGLVNEQFF. The CDR3 DNA follows: TGTGCCAGCAGCCCCCCGGGACTAGTAAATGAGCAGTTCTTC.

This clonotype has more than one count but fewer than ten. This chain connects TRBV7-2 to TRBJ2-5; 10 positions match TRBD2. The CDR3 runs 15 residues. Unmatched junction bases numbered 7, after V lost 3 bases and J lost 6 bases. Germline loops: CDR1 SGHTA, CDR2 FQGNSA. CDR3 DNA sequence: TGTGCCAGCAGCTTGGGGCTAGCGGGAGTGCAGACCCAGTACTTC. Protein sequence: CASSLGLAGVQTQYF. Full variable domain (rest looked up from reference TRBV7-2 and TRBJ2-5): GAGVSQSPSNKVTEKGKDVELRCDPISGHTALYWYRQSLGQGLEFLIYFQGNSAPDKSGLPSDRFSAERTGGSVSTLTIQRTQQEDSAVYLCASSLGLAGVQTQYFGPGTRLLVL.

The V call is TRBV20-1, the J call TRBJ2-3; 8 nucleotides align to TRBD2. V dropped 0 bases and J dropped 0; count of bases not matched to a gene: 11. The CDR3 consists of 18 residues. Germline-derived CDR1 and CDR2 are DFQATT and SNEGSKA (reference sequence). CDR3 amino acids: CSARDKRLAGSSTDTQYF. The CDR3 DNA reads as TGCAGTGCTAGAGATAAGCGGCTAGCGGGCAGTAGCACAGATACGCAGTATTTT.

The V gene is TRBV20-1, the J gene TRBJ2-7; TRBD2 matches 7 bases. In germline, CDR1 is DFQATT, CDR2 SNEGSKA (reference sequence). The CDR3 has 16 residues. J was trimmed by 4 bases and V by 0 bases; bases with no gene match: 12. The CDR3 DNA reads as TGCAGTGCTAGAGATCGCCAGCGGGAATCTATGTACGAGCAGTACTTC. Encoded protein: CSARDRQRESMYEQYF.

The chain combines TRBV28 with TRBJ1-4; 7 nucleotides match TRBD1. V trimming: 7 bases; J trimming: 5 bases; junction bases outside the gene matches: 13. CDR1 MDHEN and CDR2 SYDVKM come from the germline V gene. This CDR3 is 16 amino acids long. CDR3 loop: CASTLTGLGLNEKLFF. CDR3 sequence (DNA): TGTGCCAGCACCTTGACAGGGCTCGGGCTCAATGAAAAACTGTTTTTT.

This clonotype was seen only a few times. The genes are TRBV4-3 and TRBJ1-1; D might be TRBD1 (6 bases). The CDR3 is made up of 13 amino acids. CDR1 and CDR2 from the germline V gene are LGHNA and YSLEER. The V gene lost 1 base and the J gene lost 5 bases, with 8 bases spanning the gap. CDR3 bases: TGCGCCAGCAGCCAAGTGCAGGGGACTGAAGCTTTCTTT. Translated: CASSQVQGTEAFF.

This clonotype was counted ten times or more. DNA for the CDR3: TGCAGTGCTCGCGTCTGGACCTCCCAAGAGACCCAGTACTTC. Encoded protein: CSARVWTSQETQYF. The chain is built from TRBV20-1 and TRBJ2-5; D gene uncertain. The ends were cut back, 5 bases at V and 1 base at J, with 14 bases in the middle. Germline CDR1 is DFQATT and CDR2 is SNEGSKA (reference sequence). The CDR3 consists of 14 residues.

This clonotype was detected a few times. The chain uses TRBV29-1 and TRBJ2-7, with 10 nucleotides matching TRBD2. The V gene end was trimmed by 0 bases and the J gene end by 3 bases; junction bases not matched to a gene: 2. CDR1 and CDR2 from the germline V gene are SQVTM and ANQGSEA. This CDR3 is built from 14 residues. In DNA, the CDR3 is TGCAGCGTTGAAGAGGGGACTAGCGACTACGAGCAGTACTTC. Residues: CSVEEGTSDYEQYF.

This sequence joins TRBV29-1 and TRBJ1-1; D uncertain. Germline-derived CDR1 and CDR2 are SQVTM and ANQGSEA. The V gene lost 6 bases and the J gene lost 1 base, with 18 bases spanning the gap. The CDR3 runs 15 residues. DNA for the CDR3: TGCAGCGTCTGGGGTAAGATTTGGTCGAACACTGAAGCTTTCTTT. Translating gives CSVWGKIWSNTEAFF.

The J gene is TRBJ2-1, the V gene TRBV18; 9 bases map to TRBD2. Unmatched junction bases numbered 4, after V lost 3 bases and J lost 7 bases. The CDR3 loop spans 14 amino acids. Germline V CDR1 and CDR2: KGHSH, LQKENI. In DNA, the CDR3 is TGTGCCAGCTCACCGCCGGGACTAGCAAATGAGCAGTTCTTC. Translating it yields CASSPPGLANEQFF.

This clonotype showed up just a few times. J is TRBJ2-7 and V is TRBV5-1, with D perhaps being TRBD1 or TRBD2 (5 bases each). The CDR3 covers 14 residues. The V gene lost 6 bases and the J gene lost 3 bases, with 16 bases spanning the gap. Germline-derived CDR1 and CDR2 are SGHRS and YFSETQ. The CDR3 region is CASMPTAGGYEQYF. CDR3 bases: TGCGCCAGCATGCCGACAGCCGGAGGCTACGAGCAGTACTTC.

For this clonotype: Germline is not matched at one junction end, which may reflect a read error. The V gene is TRBV27, the J gene TRBJ2-1; 9 nucleotides match TRBD2. Germline V gene lookup returns CDR1 MNHEY and CDR2 SMNVEV (reference sequence). The CDR3 is 15 residues long. CDR3 region: CASRRLAEAYNQQFF. The CDR3 nucleotides read TGTGCCAGCAGGCGACTAGCGGAGGCCTACAATCAGCAGTTCTTC.

This clonotype was found many times. The rearrangement joins TRBV7-2 to TRBJ2-1, with D perhaps TRBD1 (6 bases). Germline V gene data show CDR1 as SGHTA and CDR2 as FQGNSA. With 2 bases removed from V and 6 bases from J, the gap between germline ends came to 14 bases. This CDR3 is built from 15 residues. The CDR3 DNA sequence: TGTGCCAGCAGCTTACAACACACAGGGTTCAATGAGCAGTTCTTC. Protein product: CASSLQHTGFNEQFF.

This chain joins TRBV11-2 and TRBJ2-2; 7 bases are shared with TRBD2. The CDR3 runs 15 residues. Germline loops: CDR1 SGHAT, CDR2 FQNNGV. V lost 7 bases and J lost 4; bases outside the gene matches: 9. The CDR3 is CASTTGGYRTGELFF. The DNA of the CDR3 is TGTGCCAGCACGACCGGGGGGTACCGCACCGGGGAGCTGTTTTTT. The full variable domain, with the rest looked up from reference TRBV11-2 and TRBJ2-2, is EAGVAQSPRYKIIEKRQSVAFWCNPISGHATLYWYQQILGQGPKLLIQFQNNGVVDDSQLPKDRFSAERLKGVDSTLKIQPAKLEDSAVYLCASTTGGYRTGELFFGEGSRLTVL.

This clonotype was observed at least ten times. The rearrangement joins TRBV20-1 to TRBJ1-4, with unresolved D. The CDR3 extends over 13 amino acids. Looked up from germline, CDR1 is DFQATT and CDR2 is SNEGSKA (reference sequence). Between the trimmed V and J ends, which lost 4 bases and 5 bases, there was a span of 11 bases. The CDR3 nucleotides are TGCAGTGCTACCGGGTCCCACAATGAAAAACTGTTTTTT. Translation gives CSATGSHNEKLFF.

The V gene is TRBV7-2, the J gene TRBJ1-2; D gene ambiguous. Looked up from germline, CDR1 is SGHTA and CDR2 is FQGNSA. V shed 1 base and J shed 8 bases, with 8 bases lying between them. The CDR3 contains 12 residues. The CDR3 protein is CASSLEHGGYTF. CDR3 nucleotide sequence: TGTGCCAGCAGCTTAGAGCATGGAGGCTACACCTTC.

This clonotype was picked up a small number of times. This sequence joins TRBV6-1 and TRBJ1-2, with D unresolved. V dropped 7 bases and J dropped 1 base, with 13 bases sitting between them. Germline assignment: CDR1 MNHNS and CDR2 SASEGT. This CDR3 comprises 14 residues. The CDR3 nucleotides are TGTGCCAGCAAGTGGAACAGCCTTAACTATGGCTACACCTTC. This gives the protein CASKWNSLNYGYTF.

V gene TRBV11-2 combines with J gene TRBJ2-1, with D perhaps TRBD1 (5 bases). The V end was cut by 5 bases, the J end by 6 bases, with 14 bases between. The germline V gene encodes CDR1 SGHAT and CDR2 FQNNGV. This CDR3 is built from 14 residues. In DNA, the CDR3 is TGTGCCAGCAGCCGCGACAGCAACATCAATGAGCAGTTCTTC. As protein: CASSRDSNINEQFF.

This clonotype was detected ten times or more. J is TRBJ1-2 and V is TRBV4-2; D might be TRBD1 (5 bases). Trimming removed 4 bases at V and 8 bases at J, with 20 bases between. This CDR3 spans 15 amino acids. CDR1 LGHNA and CDR2 YNFKEQ come from the germline V gene. The CDR3 DNA reads as TGTGCCAGCAGCCGCCCAACAGGAGCCCTTTGGGGCTACACCTTC. Translation gives CASSRPTGALWGYTF.

This clonotype was seen only a few times. This chain connects TRBV24-1 to TRBJ2-3; D is unclear. The CDR3 is made up of 14 amino acids. Germline V gives CDR1 KGHDR, CDR2 SFDVKD. Trimming stripped 1 base from V and 0 bases from J, with 4 bases between. CDR3: CATSDFSSTDTQYF. The CDR3, as DNA: TGTGCCACCAGTGATTTCTCCAGCACAGATACGCAGTATTTT.